This T cell receptor (beta chain) is drawn from a study of shared clonotypes between healthy human individuals. Study observations and caveats: Clonotype sharing among donors likely depends on sequencing depth.

The CDR3 extends over 13 amino acids. The germline CDR1 and CDR2 sequences are SGDLS and YYNGEE. V lost 3 bases and J 4 bases, leaving 10 bases between the germline ends. Sequencing was performed with immunoSEQ multiplex PCR; in TCRdb, only in-frame clones are kept and a portion is missing. Among under 1,900,000 clones listed, just under 99% were seen once. Turning to this clone: Its antigen remains unidentified.

The TCR originated in a young man in good health. The sequencing input was naive CD4+ T cells sorted from blood. Documented subset: CD45RA+ positively selected. This chain uses TRBV9 with TRBJ1-1; D gene unclear. CDR3 in DNA: TGTGCCAGCAGCGCCCAAGTCGGCACTGAAGCTTTCTTT. Translation: CASSAQVGTEAFF.